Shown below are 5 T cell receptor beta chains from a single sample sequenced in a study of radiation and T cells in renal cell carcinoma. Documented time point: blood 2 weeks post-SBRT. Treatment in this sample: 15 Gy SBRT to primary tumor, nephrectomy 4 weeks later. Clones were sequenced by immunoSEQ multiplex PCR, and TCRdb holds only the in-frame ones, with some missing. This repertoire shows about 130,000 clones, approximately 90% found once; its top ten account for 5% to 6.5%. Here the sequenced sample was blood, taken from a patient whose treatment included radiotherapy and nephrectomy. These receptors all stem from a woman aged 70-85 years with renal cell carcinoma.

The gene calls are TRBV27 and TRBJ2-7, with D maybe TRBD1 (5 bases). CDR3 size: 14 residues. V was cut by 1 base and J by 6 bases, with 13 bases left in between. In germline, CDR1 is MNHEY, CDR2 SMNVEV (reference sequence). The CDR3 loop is CASSLWQGQSEQYF. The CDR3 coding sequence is TGTGCCAGCAGTTTATGGCAGGGCCAGAGCGAGCAGTACTTC.

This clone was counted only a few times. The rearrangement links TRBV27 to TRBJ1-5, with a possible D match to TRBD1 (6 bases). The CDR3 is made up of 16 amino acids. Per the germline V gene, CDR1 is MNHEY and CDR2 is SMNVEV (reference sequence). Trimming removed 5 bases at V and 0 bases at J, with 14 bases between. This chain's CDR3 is CASSLGAGLSNQPQHF. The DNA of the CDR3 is TGTGCCAGCAGTCTGGGGGCCGGCCTTAGCAATCAGCCCCAGCATTTT.

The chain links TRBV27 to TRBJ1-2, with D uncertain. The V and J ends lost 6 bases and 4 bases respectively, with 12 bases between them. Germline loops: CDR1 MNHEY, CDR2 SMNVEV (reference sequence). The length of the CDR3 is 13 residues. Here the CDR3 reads CASRFSGSYGYTF. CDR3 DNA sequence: TGTGCCAGCAGATTCTCGGGATCCTATGGCTACACCTTC.

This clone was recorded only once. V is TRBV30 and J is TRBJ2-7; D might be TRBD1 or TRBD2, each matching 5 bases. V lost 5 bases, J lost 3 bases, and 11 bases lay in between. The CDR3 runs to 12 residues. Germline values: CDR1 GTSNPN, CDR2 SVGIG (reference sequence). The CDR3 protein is CAWGGRSYEQYF. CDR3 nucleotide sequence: TGTGCCTGGGGGGGAAGGAGCTACGAGCAGTACTTC.

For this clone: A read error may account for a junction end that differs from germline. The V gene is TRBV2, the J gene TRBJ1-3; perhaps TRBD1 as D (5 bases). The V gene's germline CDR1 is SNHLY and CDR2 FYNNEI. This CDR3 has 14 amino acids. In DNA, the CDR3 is TGTGCCAGCAGAGAAGACAGCTCTGGAAACACCATATATTTT. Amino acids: CASREDSSGNTIYF.